This entry concerns a single T cell receptor (beta chain). Its antigen is not known. The V end lost 3 bases, the J end lost 5 bases, and 16 bases lay between the germline ends. This CDR3 has 15 amino acids. CDR1 MDHEN and CDR2 SYDVKM come from the germline V gene. The sample comes from a study of shared clonotypes between healthy human individuals. Background on the study: The study used three CD4 naive, three CD4 memory, two CD8 naive and one CD8 memory plate per donor. Study-wide results and caveats: Only blood was sampled, and tissue TCR repertoires likely differ from blood ones.

Some clones are missing from TCRdb's copy, which holds only in-frame ones; the method was immunoSEQ multiplex PCR. The data show some 1 million clones, roughly 80% seen once. This TCR was recovered from a young man in good health. The source material was memory CD4+ T cells sorted from blood. The subset was: CD45RA-negative fraction. V is TRBV28 and J is TRBJ1-2, with unresolved D. As DNA, the CDR3 is TGTGCCAGCAGTTTGGGATCTCTGACGGGTTATGGCTACACCTTC. Its translation: CASSLGSLTGYGYTF.